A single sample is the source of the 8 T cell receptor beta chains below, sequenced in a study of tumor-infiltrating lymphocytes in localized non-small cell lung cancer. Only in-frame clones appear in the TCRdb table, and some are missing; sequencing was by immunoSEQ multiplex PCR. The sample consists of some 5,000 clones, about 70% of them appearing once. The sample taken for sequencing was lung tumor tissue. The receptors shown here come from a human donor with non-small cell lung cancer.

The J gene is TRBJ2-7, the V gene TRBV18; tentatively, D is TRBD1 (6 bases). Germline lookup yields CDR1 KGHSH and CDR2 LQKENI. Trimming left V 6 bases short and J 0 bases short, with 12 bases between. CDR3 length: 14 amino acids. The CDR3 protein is CASSPDSPSYEQYF. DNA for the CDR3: TGTGCCAGCTCTCCGGACAGCCCCTCCTACGAGCAGTACTTC.

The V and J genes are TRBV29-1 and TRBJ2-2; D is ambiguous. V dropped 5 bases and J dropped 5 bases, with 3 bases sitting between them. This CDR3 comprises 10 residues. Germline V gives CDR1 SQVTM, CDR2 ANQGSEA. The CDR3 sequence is CSVSTGELFF. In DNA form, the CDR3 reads TGCAGCGTTAGTACCGGGGAGCTGTTTTTT.

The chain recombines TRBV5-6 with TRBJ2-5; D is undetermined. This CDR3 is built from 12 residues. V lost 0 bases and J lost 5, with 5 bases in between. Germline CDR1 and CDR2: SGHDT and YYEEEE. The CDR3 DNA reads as TGTGCCAGCAGCTTGGGAGAGGAGACCCAGTACTTC. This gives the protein CASSLGEETQYF. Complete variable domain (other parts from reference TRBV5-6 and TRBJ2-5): DAGVTQSPTHLIKTRGQQVTLRCSPKSGHDTVSWYQQALGQGPQFIFQYYEEEERQRGNFPDRFSGHQFPNYSSELNVNALLLGDSALYLCASSLGEETQYFGPGTRLLVL.

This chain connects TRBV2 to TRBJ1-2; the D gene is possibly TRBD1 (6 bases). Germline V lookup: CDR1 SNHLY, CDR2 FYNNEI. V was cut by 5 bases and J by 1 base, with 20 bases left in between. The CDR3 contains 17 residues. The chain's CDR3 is CASSRGALGHNNYGYTF. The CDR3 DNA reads TGTGCCAGCAGTAGAGGGGCCCTGGGACACAATAACTATGGCTACACCTTC.

This chain's CDR3 is CASSHEQGKATEAFF. The CDR3 DNA sequence: TGTGCCAGCAGCCATGAACAGGGTAAGGCCACTGAAGCTTTCTTT. This chain uses TRBV4-2 with TRBJ1-1, with a tentative D call TRBD1 (6 bases). Germline CDR1 is LGHNA and CDR2 is YNFKEQ. The CDR3 length is 15 residues. V gave up 3 bases and J gave up 4 bases, with 15 bases separating them.

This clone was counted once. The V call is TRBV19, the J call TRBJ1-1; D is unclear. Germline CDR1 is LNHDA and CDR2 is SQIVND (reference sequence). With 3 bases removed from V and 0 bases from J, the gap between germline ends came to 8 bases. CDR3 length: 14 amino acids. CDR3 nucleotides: TGTGCCAGTAGTATGGGTAGTCTGAACACTGAAGCTTTCTTT. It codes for CASSMGSLNTEAFF.

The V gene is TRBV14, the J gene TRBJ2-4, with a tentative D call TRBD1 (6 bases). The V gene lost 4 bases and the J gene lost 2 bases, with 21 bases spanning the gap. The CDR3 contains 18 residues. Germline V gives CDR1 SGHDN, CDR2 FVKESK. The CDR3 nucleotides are TGTGCCAGCAGCCCTTCGAGGGGGACGATTCTATCCAAAAACATTCAGTACTTC. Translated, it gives CASSPSRGTILSKNIQYF.

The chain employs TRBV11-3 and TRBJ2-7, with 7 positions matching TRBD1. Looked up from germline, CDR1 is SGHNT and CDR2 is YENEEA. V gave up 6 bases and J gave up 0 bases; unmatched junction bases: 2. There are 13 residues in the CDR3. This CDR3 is CASRGQSSYEQYV. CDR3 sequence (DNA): TGTGCCAGCAGGGGACAGAGCTCCTACGAGCAGTACGTC.